This T cell receptor beta chain was observed in a study of PD-L1 blockade in urothelial cancer. Study at large: About 90% of the roughly 30 patients comprised males who had bladder-origin urothelial cancer.

Each PCR received spiked synthetic TCR analog templates. Clones were sequenced by immunoSEQ multiplex PCR, and TCRdb holds only the in-frame ones, with some missing. The sample includes 84,000 or so clones, approximately 81% of them seen just once. With 2 bases clipped from V and 3 bases from J, the junction kept 4 bases outside the gene matches. Germline assignment: CDR1 SGHDN and CDR2 FVKESK. The CDR3 is 14 residues long. Time point indicated: pretreatment peripheral blood. Each patient presented with locally advanced or metastatic urothelial carcinoma. Worth noting for this clone: Antigen unknown.

General study findings and limits: Below-median blood TCR clonality before treatment forecast better survival.

This TCR was sampled from a man between 60 and 75 years old with urothelial cancer. The chain carries TRBV14 and TRBJ2-7; TRBD2 agrees at 7 bases. The material sequenced was PBMCs, taken around atezolizumab (anti-PD-L1) treatment. The CDR3 sequence: CASSQRGSVYEQYF. In DNA, the CDR3 is TGTGCCAGCAGCCAACGCGGGAGCGTCTACGAGCAGTACTTC.